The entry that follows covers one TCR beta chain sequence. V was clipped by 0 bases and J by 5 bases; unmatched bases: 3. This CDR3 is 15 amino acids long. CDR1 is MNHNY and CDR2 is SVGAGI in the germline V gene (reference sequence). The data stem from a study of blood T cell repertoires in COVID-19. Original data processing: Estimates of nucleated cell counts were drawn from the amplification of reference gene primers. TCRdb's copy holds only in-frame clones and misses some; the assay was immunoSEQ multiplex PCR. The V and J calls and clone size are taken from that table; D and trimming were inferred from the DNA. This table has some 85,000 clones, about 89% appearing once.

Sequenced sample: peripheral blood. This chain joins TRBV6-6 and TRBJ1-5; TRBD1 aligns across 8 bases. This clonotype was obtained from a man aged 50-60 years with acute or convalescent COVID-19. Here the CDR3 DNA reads TGTGCCAGCAGTTACTCGACAGGGGAGGATCAGCCCCAGCATTTT. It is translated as CASSYSTGEDQPQHF.